The 28 T cell receptor beta chains below were found in one sample sequenced in a study of T cell changes during pregnancy in multiple sclerosis. Generated by immunoSEQ multiplex PCR, the TCRdb table keeps only in-frame clones and is missing some. Of over 35,000 clones in the sample, around 90% are singletons; the top ten hold around 1%. Material: CD4+ T cells from peripheral blood mononuclear cells, obtained after pregnancy. These receptors originate from a female donor with multiple sclerosis, enrolled in a pregnancy study.

CDR3 DNA: TGCGCCAGCAATTTAGGGTCAGGGGATACGCAGTATTTT. Translation gives CASNLGSGDTQYF. The genes are TRBV5-1 and TRBJ2-3, with D perhaps TRBD1 (5 bases). The length of the CDR3 is 13 residues. Trimming took off 6 bases at V and 6 bases at J, with 14 bases between the two ends. Germline V gene data show CDR1 as SGHRS and CDR2 as YFSETQ.

The chain links TRBV29-1 to TRBJ2-5; D unresolved. The CDR3 consists of 11 residues. Trimming pared 6 bases from V and 4 bases from J, leaving 9 bases between. Germline V gene data show CDR1 as SQVTM and CDR2 as ANQGSEA. DNA for the CDR3: TGCAGCGTCGACATTTTAGAGACCCAGTACTTC. It yields the protein CSVDILETQYF.

The gene calls are TRBV2 and TRBJ2-1; TRBD1 matches at 7 bases. Germline lookup yields CDR1 SNHLY and CDR2 FYNNEI. V was clipped by 4 bases and J by 9 bases; unmatched bases: 15. This CDR3 is 16 amino acids long. CDR3: CASSVVRRGGGGEQFF. DNA for the CDR3: TGTGCCAGCAGTGTGGTTAGGAGAGGGGGCGGAGGTGAGCAGTTCTTC. The variable domain in full, with the rest retrieved from reference TRBV2 and TRBJ2-1, is EPEVTQTPSHQVTQMGQEVILRCVPISNHLYFYWYRQILGQKVEFLVSFYNNEISEKSEIFDDQFSVERPDGSNFTLKIRSTKLEDSAMYFCASSVVRRGGGGEQFFGPGTRLTVL.

This chain links TRBV5-1 with TRBJ2-5, with 9 bases fitting TRBD1. This CDR3 has 15 residues. The J segment lost 4 bases and the V segment lost 4 bases, leaving 8 bases of the junction unmatched. CDR1 and CDR2 (germline): SGHRS, YFSETQ. The CDR3 nucleotides are TGCGCCAGCAGCCGAGGACAGGGGATTGGAGAGACCCAGTACTTC. Its translation is CASSRGQGIGETQYF.

The chain employs TRBV30 and TRBJ1-1; tentatively, D is TRBD1 (6 bases). CDR3 length equals 13 residues. With 5 bases removed from V and 0 bases from J, the gap between germline ends came to 10 bases. Germline CDR1 reads GTSNPN; CDR2 reads SVGIG (reference sequence). The CDR3 protein is CAWEDSMNTEAFF. CDR3 DNA: TGTGCCTGGGAGGACAGCATGAACACTGAAGCTTTCTTT.

The genes are TRBV7-3 and TRBJ2-2; the D gene is possibly TRBD1 (6 bases). Germline lookup yields CDR1 SGHTA and CDR2 FQGTGA. V lost 1 base and J 1 base, leaving 10 bases between the germline ends. The CDR3 totals 16 residues. Written as DNA, the CDR3 is TGTGCCAGCAGCTTAAGGGGGACAAGGAACACCGGGGAGCTGTTTTTT. Translating it yields CASSLRGTRNTGELFF.

The gene calls are TRBV4-2 and TRBJ2-7; a possible D gene is TRBD2 (6 bases). Germline CDR1 LGHNA, CDR2 YNFKEQ. This CDR3 is built from 15 residues. V was trimmed by 1 base and J by 0 bases, leaving 10 bases between them. In DNA form, the CDR3 reads TGTGCCAGCAGCCAAGTGGCGGGGCCCTCCTACGAGCAGTACTTC. As protein: CASSQVAGPSYEQYF.

The chain is built from TRBV11-2 and TRBJ1-4; 7 bases agree with TRBD1. The germline CDR1 and CDR2 sequences are SGHAT and FQNNGV. V lost 5 bases to trimming and J lost 6 bases; unmatched junction nucleotides: 9. The CDR3 extends over 15 amino acids. The CDR3 loop is CASSPPGQIHEKLFF. The CDR3 DNA is TGTGCCAGCAGCCCACCGGGACAGATTCATGAAAAACTGTTTTTT.

The chain recombines TRBV10-1 with TRBJ1-1; 8 bases are a match to TRBD1. Looked up from germline, CDR1 is WNHNN and CDR2 is SYGVQD (reference sequence). The J segment lost 5 bases and the V segment lost 7 bases, leaving 9 bases of the junction unmatched. CDR3 length equals 14 residues. CDR3: CASTVKTGVTEAFF. The CDR3 DNA reads as TGCGCCAGCACCGTTAAGACAGGGGTTACTGAAGCTTTCTTT.

The chain carries TRBV2 and TRBJ2-1, with D possibly being TRBD2 (5 bases). The CDR3 runs to 15 residues. From germline, CDR1 is SNHLY and CDR2 FYNNEI. Trimming shortened V by 4 bases and J by 4 bases, and 14 bases separated the two germline ends. The CDR3 is CASSGTPGSYNEQFF. The CDR3, as DNA: TGTGCCAGCAGTGGGACTCCTGGGAGTTACAATGAGCAGTTCTTC. The variable domain in full, with the rest retrieved from reference TRBV2 and TRBJ2-1, is EPEVTQTPSHQVTQMGQEVILRCVPISNHLYFYWYRQILGQKVEFLVSFYNNEISEKSEIFDDQFSVERPDGSNFTLKIRSTKLEDSAMYFCASSGTPGSYNEQFFGPGTRLTVL.

V usage is TRBV2 and J usage is TRBJ2-3, with 15 bases matching TRBD2. The germline V gene encodes CDR1 SNHLY and CDR2 FYNNEI. V trimming: 8 bases; J trimming: 3 bases; junction bases outside the gene matches: 3. The CDR3 has 15 residues. The CDR3 reads CASSGLAGGTDTQYF. The CDR3 DNA reads TGTGCCAGCTCCGGACTAGCGGGAGGGACAGATACGCAGTATTTT.

The chain couples TRBV10-3 to TRBJ1-2; D is unclear. The V end lost 6 bases, the J end lost 2 bases, and 13 bases lay between the germline ends. Germline V lookup: CDR1 ENHRY, CDR2 SYGVKD. The CDR3 consists of 14 residues. The CDR3 DNA reads as TGTGCCATCAGGCAAGGACTGCTCAACTATGGCTACACCTTC. This sequence encodes CAIRQGLLNYGYTF.

This chain links TRBV5-1 with TRBJ1-2; D ambiguous. Germline CDR1 reads SGHRS; CDR2 reads YFSETQ. V was cut by 1 base and J by 1 base, with 14 bases left in between. This CDR3 has 16 residues. CDR3: CASSLLAGVGNYGYTF. The CDR3 DNA reads as TGCGCCAGCAGCTTGTTGGCAGGCGTAGGTAACTATGGCTACACCTTC.

The chain combines TRBV19 with TRBJ1-6; D possibly corresponds to TRBD1 (5 bases). Germline lookup yields CDR1 LNHDA and CDR2 SQIVND (reference sequence). This CDR3 has 16 amino acids. Trimming cost V 5 bases and J 0 bases, with 11 bases left between them. This chain's CDR3 is CASSDSLSSYNSPLHF. In DNA, the CDR3 is TGTGCCAGTAGTGACAGCCTCAGCTCCTATAATTCACCCCTCCACTTT.

The chain joins TRBV9 to TRBJ2-1; D is possibly TRBD1 (7 bases). The length of the CDR3 is 17 residues. V gave up 0 bases and J gave up 8 bases, with 21 bases separating them. CDR1 is SGDLS, CDR2 YYNGEE, per germline. CDR3 sequence: CASSVVRFAGGSYEQFF. Written as DNA, the CDR3 is TGTGCCAGCAGCGTAGTAAGGTTTGCAGGGGGGTCATATGAGCAGTTCTTC.

V usage is TRBV7-2 and J usage is TRBJ1-5, with 7 bases that match TRBD1. The V gene end was trimmed by 1 base and the J gene end by 6 bases; junction bases not matched to a gene: 6. Germline assignment: CDR1 SGHTA and CDR2 FQGNSA. This CDR3 is 15 amino acids long. CDR3 in amino acids: CASSLDRGGPQPQHF. In DNA form, the CDR3 reads TGTGCCAGCAGCTTAGACAGGGGAGGACCTCAGCCCCAGCATTTT.

A word on this clone: Other DNA sequences in this sample translate to the same CDR3. The gene calls are TRBV6-5 and TRBJ2-7, with D possibly TRBD2 on 5 matching bases. V was trimmed by 8 bases and J by 2 bases, leaving 13 bases between them. The CDR3 is 13 amino acids. Per germline, CDR1 MNHEY and CDR2 SVGAGI. The CDR3 spells CASRERGPYEQYF. The CDR3 DNA reads TGTGCCAGCCGAGAGCGCGGGCCCTACGAGCAGTACTTC.

V gene TRBV6-4 combines with J gene TRBJ2-2; TRBD2 matches 8 bases. CDR1 MRHNA and CDR2 SNTAGT come from the germline V gene. Trimming cost V 2 bases and J 4 bases; bases outside gene matches: 0. The CDR3 covers 14 residues. The CDR3 loop is CASSDGTSTGELFF. The CDR3 DNA reads as TGTGCCAGCAGTGACGGGACTAGCACCGGGGAGCTGTTTTTT.

V is TRBV18 and J is TRBJ2-7; tentative D call: TRBD1 (5 bases). This CDR3 spans 17 amino acids. The germline V and J ends were trimmed by 3 bases and 2 bases, with 20 bases remaining between them. CDR1 KGHSH and CDR2 LQKENI come from the germline V gene. The CDR3 protein is CASSPYATVGPTYEQYF. The DNA for the CDR3 is TGTGCCAGCTCACCCTACGCAACGGTGGGGCCTACCTACGAGCAGTACTTC.

The chain is built from TRBV5-1 and TRBJ1-1; TRBD1 is a possible D gene (6 bases). The germline V and J ends were trimmed by 4 bases and 10 bases, with 14 bases remaining between them. Germline CDR1 and CDR2: SGHRS and YFSETQ. The CDR3 totals 12 residues. The CDR3 DNA reads TGCGCCAGCAGCCCGGGAGGGGGGGGAGCTTTCTTT. This translates into CASSPGGGGAFF.

The J gene is TRBJ2-5, the V gene TRBV6-5; no definite D call. Trimming removed 5 bases from V and 5 bases from J, with 15 bases in between. The CDR3 has 14 amino acids. Germline assignment: CDR1 MNHEY and CDR2 SVGAGI. CDR3 region: CASSPLDFQETQYF. CDR3 DNA: TGTGCCAGCAGTCCCCTTGACTTCCAGGAGACCCAGTACTTC.

The gene calls are TRBV19 and TRBJ1-5; possibly TRBD1 for D (6 bases). CDR3 length: 15 amino acids. In germline, CDR1 is LNHDA, CDR2 SQIVND (reference sequence). V was pared by 4 bases and J by 11 bases, with 21 bases between. CDR3 sequence: CASSTPGVRFEAQHF. The CDR3, as DNA: TGTGCCAGTAGTACCCCAGGGGTCCGATTTGAGGCCCAGCATTTT.

The chain is built from TRBV5-1 and TRBJ2-5, with TRBD2 matching 10 bases. The CDR3 contains 18 residues. Trimming took 0 bases from V and 1 from J; bases not matched to a gene: 9. Germline CDR1 SGHRS, CDR2 YFSETQ. Here the CDR3 DNA reads TGCGCCAGCAGCTTGGGGGTAGCGGGGGGCGCGTTCCAAGAGACCCAGTACTTC. Protein product: CASSLGVAGGAFQETQYF. The whole variable domain, filled in from reference TRBV5-1 and TRBJ2-5, reads KAGVTQTPRYLIKTRGQQVTLSCSPISGHRSVSWYQQTPGQGLQFLFEYFSETQRNKGNFPGRFSGRQFSNSRSEMNVSTLELGDSALYLCASSLGVAGGAFQETQYFGPGTRLLVL.

V usage is TRBV4-3 and J usage is TRBJ2-5, with 9 nucleotides matching TRBD1. V dropped 3 bases and J dropped 5; count of bases not matched to a gene: 10. The CDR3 sequence is 16 residues long. The germline gives CDR1 LGHNA, CDR2 YSLEER. CDR3 coding DNA: TGCGCCAGCAGCCAGGGGGGTACAGGGGGCTGGGAGACCCAGTACTTC. It yields the protein CASSQGGTGGWETQYF.

J is TRBJ2-6 and V is TRBV5-4; D unresolved. Germline-derived CDR1 and CDR2 are SGHNT and YYREEE (reference sequence). The CDR3 totals 16 residues. The V end lost 0 bases, the J end lost 0 bases, and 7 bases lay between the germline ends. This CDR3 reads CASSLGYGSGANVLTF. The CDR3 nucleotides are TGTGCCAGCAGCTTGGGGTACGGCTCTGGGGCCAACGTCCTGACTTTC.

The rearrangement joins TRBV7-2 to TRBJ1-6, with 7 bases lining up with TRBD1. The length of the CDR3 is 16 residues. Looked up from germline, CDR1 is SGHTA and CDR2 is FQGNSA. After removal of 5 bases from V and 0 bases from J, the junction contained 4 bases not matched to a gene. The CDR3 spells CASSRQGSSYNSPLHF. CDR3 in DNA: TGTGCCAGCAGCCGACAGGGAAGCTCCTATAATTCACCCCTCCACTTT.

The rearrangement links TRBV11-3 to TRBJ2-7; possible D gene TRBD1, 5 bases. Germline V gene data show CDR1 as SGHNT and CDR2 as YENEEA. This CDR3 spans 13 amino acids. V lost 2 bases to trimming and J lost 3 bases, with 8 bases between them. The CDR3 region is CASSLIQGYEQYF. CDR3 nucleotides: TGTGCCAGCAGCTTAATCCAGGGCTACGAGCAGTACTTC.

This clone was recorded once. The J gene is TRBJ1-2, the V gene TRBV9; D may be TRBD1 (6 bases). Germline V CDR1 and CDR2: SGDLS, YYNGEE. The germline V and J ends were trimmed by 3 bases and 4 bases, with 10 bases remaining between them. This CDR3 is built from 13 residues. CDR3 residues: CASSAPDSYGYTF. The CDR3 bases are TGTGCCAGCAGCGCCCCGGACAGCTATGGCTACACCTTC.